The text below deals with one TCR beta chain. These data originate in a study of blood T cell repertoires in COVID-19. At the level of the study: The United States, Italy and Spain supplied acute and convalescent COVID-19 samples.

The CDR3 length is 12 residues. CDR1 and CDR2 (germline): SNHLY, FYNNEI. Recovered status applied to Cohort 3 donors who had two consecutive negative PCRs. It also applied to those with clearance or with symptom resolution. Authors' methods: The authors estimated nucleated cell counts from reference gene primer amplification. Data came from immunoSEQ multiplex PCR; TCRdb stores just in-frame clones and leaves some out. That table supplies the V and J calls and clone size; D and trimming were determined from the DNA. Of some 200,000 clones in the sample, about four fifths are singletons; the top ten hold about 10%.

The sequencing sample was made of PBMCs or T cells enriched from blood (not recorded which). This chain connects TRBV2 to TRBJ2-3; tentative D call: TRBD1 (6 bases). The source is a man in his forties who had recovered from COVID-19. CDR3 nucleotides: TGTGCGATTTACAGGGACCAGGATACGCAGTATTTT. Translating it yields CAIYRDQDTQYF. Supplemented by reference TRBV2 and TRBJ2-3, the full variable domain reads EPEVTQTPSHQVTQMGQEVILRCVPISNHLYFYWYRQILGQKVEFLVSFYNNEISEKSEIFDDQFSVERPDGSNFTLKIRSTKLEDSAMYFCAIYRDQDTQYFGPGTRLTVL.